This T cell receptor beta chain was captured by sequencing in a study of blood T cell repertoires in COVID-19 (dated by TCRdb to between 2020 and 2021). Looking at the study overall: The collaborator samples originated in the United States, Italy and Spain and spanned the acute and convalescent phases of COVID-19. Where HLA class I and class II types were available, the types were taken from metadata supplied by the sample provider, not from assay-based typing. The prospective study material was composed of cDNA or gDNA derived from T cells, B-cell-depleted T cells, or PBMCs. The samples were drawn from the first 160 participants of the ongoing ImmuneRACE study and from over a thousand subjects provided by 6 global collaborators. The repertoires were released in a freely available public database intended as a resource for research on the immune response to SARS-CoV-2. Sample metadata almost always included a de-identified subject ID, COVID-19 status, age in years and sex. Deeply sampled blood TCRbeta repertoires from subjects exposed to, actively infected with, or recovered from COVID-19 were included in the dataset.

V ends up 6 bases short and J 4 bases short, with an unmatched junction base count of 5. The CDR3, from cysteine to phenylalanine, totals 14 residues. This entry keeps only the CDR3 DNA: 42 bases, framed from base 1. Looking up the germline V gene yields CDR1 SNHLY and CDR2 FYNNEI. General study outcomes and caveats: The amount of clinical and demographic metadata varied by source and participant and was provided uncurated.

TCRbeta CDR3 regions were amplified from genomic DNA using the immunoSEQ Assay, a bias-controlled multiplex PCR. From the authors' description of their analysis: The number of nucleated cells in each sample was estimated from the amplification of reference gene primers within the assay. To quantify the absolute abundance of each unique TCRbeta CDR3 rearrangement, sequence reads were collapsed and filtered. For each sample, productive Simpson clonality was calculated by taking the square root of Simpson's diversity index across productive rearrangements. In TCRdb, the immuneACCESS table is reduced to in-frame sequences with V and J assigned. These tables do not hold every clone; where another copy was compared, an unresolved V gene accounts for under half, and the others remain unexplained. The V and J calls and clone size come from that table; D and trimming were worked out from the DNA. The sample table holds approximately 310,000 clones, of which 75% to 90% were seen once. The ten largest make up under 2.5% of the sample.

This clone was seen just once. Its specific antigen is unknown. One base away there is no much larger clone; base qualities are not given. In the prospective study, participants were roughly 18 to 95 years old, resided in 20 to 30 geographic areas of the United States, and were enrolled through a virtual design. In the prospective study, cohorts were assigned on the basis of participant-reported clinical history obtained from a screening survey and a study questionnaire. Recovered participants in ImmuneRACE Cohort 3 were defined by two consecutive negative NP/OP PCR tests, clearance by a healthcare professional, or resolution of symptoms. Mobile phlebotomists in the prospective study collected whole blood, serum and a nasopharyngeal or oropharyngeal swab from every participant. Prospective study participants could optionally give additional blood draws and questionnaires over an approximately two-month period. Blood samples from the prospective study were shipped frozen or at room temperature prior to DNA extraction.

The source material was PBMCs or T cells enriched from blood (not recorded which). The TCR was taken from a man under 40 who had recovered from COVID-19. The chain links TRBV2 with TRBJ1-4; 7 central bases correspond to TRBD1. Read as DNA, the sequence is TGTGCCAGCAGGAAAGGGGGCATTAATGAAAAACTGTTTTTT. It encodes CASRKGGINEKLFF.